Listed here are 13 T cell receptor beta chains from one sample, sequenced in a study of CD8 T cells in acute hepatitis C reinfection. Time point reported: naive CD8 control sorted from an acute-time-point sample. The method was immunoSEQ multiplex PCR; TCRdb's version includes in-frame clones alone and lacks a portion of them. The sample consists of about 38,000 clones, around 87% of them appearing once. Sequencing was carried out using naive CD8+ T cells from PBMCs. These receptors were taken from a man younger than 40 with chronic hepatitis C.

The rearrangement links TRBV10-1 to TRBJ2-1, with D hard to call. Germline CDR1 and CDR2: WNHNN and SYGVQD (reference sequence). V was pared by 0 bases and J by 8 bases, with 8 bases between. The CDR3 contains 13 residues. The CDR3 region is CASSESGDHEQFF. In nucleotides, the CDR3 is TGCGCCAGCAGTGAGTCGGGCGACCATGAGCAGTTCTTC.

V and J are TRBV6-5 and TRBJ2-1, with a weak D call TRBD2 (6 bases). The V end lost 6 bases, the J end lost 10 bases, and 19 bases lay between the germline ends. This CDR3 region has 14 residues. Germline CDR1 is MNHEY and CDR2 is SVGAGI. DNA of the CDR3: TGTGCCAGCAGCACAACTACGGCGGGGCTCGAGCAGTTCTTC. It encodes CASSTTTAGLEQFF.

Only a few counts were recorded for this clone. The chain uses TRBV4-2 and TRBJ2-7; 7 bases are a match to TRBD2. Germline values: CDR1 LGHNA, CDR2 YNFKEQ. Germline trimming cut 6 bases from V and 1 base from J; bases unmatched to any gene: 3. CDR3 length: 13 residues. CDR3 coding DNA: TGTGCCAGCAGTCCGGGACTATCCTACGAGCAGTACTTC. Its translation is CASSPGLSYEQYF.

The CDR3 nucleotides are TGTGCCAGCATTTTCAGGGCAGAGGGTGGATATACGCAGTATTTT. Its translation is CASIFRAEGGYTQYF. The chain combines TRBV2 with TRBJ2-3; TRBD1 or TRBD2 may be the D gene (5 bases each). The CDR3 contains 15 residues. With 7 bases removed from V and 7 bases from J, the gap between germline ends came to 21 bases. Germline CDR1 reads SNHLY; CDR2 reads FYNNEI.

The chain recombines TRBV13 with TRBJ2-3; no firm D call. The germline V gene has CDR1 PRHDT and CDR2 FYEKMQ (reference sequence). The CDR3 sequence is 13 residues long. V was trimmed by 5 bases and J by 1 base, leaving 7 bases between them. The CDR3 DNA sequence: TGTGCCAGCAGCCCACATGGCACAGATACGCAGTATTTT. Translated, it gives CASSPHGTDTQYF.

This chain links TRBV2 with TRBJ1-5, with a weak D call TRBD1 (5 bases). Germline lookup yields CDR1 SNHLY and CDR2 FYNNEI. This CDR3 spans 12 amino acids. V was clipped by 8 bases and J by 5 bases, with 10 bases between them. The DNA of the CDR3 is TGTGCCAGCCGGGACGAATATCAGCCCCAGCATTTT. It encodes CASRDEYQPQHF.

A few counts support this clone. J is TRBJ2-4 and V is TRBV7-6; 7 bases agree with TRBD1. This CDR3 is built from 15 residues. V lost 1 base and J lost 6; bases outside the gene matches: 6. The V gene's germline CDR1 is SGHVS and CDR2 FNYEAQ. In DNA, the CDR3 is TGTGCCAGCAGCTTAGGTGCGGCAGGGGGAAACATTCAGTACTTC. This encodes CASSLGAAGGNIQYF.

This chain joins TRBV2 and TRBJ2-1, with 10 positions matching TRBD2. In germline, CDR1 is SNHLY, CDR2 FYNNEI. Unmatched junction bases numbered 10, after V lost 2 bases and J lost 6 bases. The CDR3 loop spans 17 amino acids. The CDR3 region has the DNA TGTGCCAGCAGTGAAACGCTGGCTAGCGGGGGCTTCAATGAGCAGTTCTTC. Its translation: CASSETLASGGFNEQFF. Using reference TRBV2 and TRBJ2-1 for the parts outside the CDR3, the full variable domain is EPEVTQTPSHQVTQMGQEVILRCVPISNHLYFYWYRQILGQKVEFLVSFYNNEISEKSEIFDDQFSVERPDGSNFTLKIRSTKLEDSAMYFCASSETLASGGFNEQFFGPGTRLTVL.

This sequence joins TRBV4-2 and TRBJ2-6; 8 bases match TRBD2. Germline-derived CDR1 and CDR2 are LGHNA and YNFKEQ. The CDR3 is 17 residues long. V was pared by 0 bases and J by 0 bases, with 1 base of the junction left unmatched. This CDR3 is CASSQDGTSSGANVLTF. In DNA, the CDR3 is TGTGCCAGCAGCCAAGATGGGACTAGCTCTGGGGCCAACGTCCTGACTTTC.

The chain employs TRBV14 and TRBJ2-2; D unclear. The CDR3 extends over 15 amino acids. V lost 0 bases, J lost 8 bases, and 13 bases lay in between. The germline gives CDR1 SGHDN, CDR2 FVKESK. As DNA, the CDR3 is TGTGCCAGCAGCCAAGACTTATTCTTGGCGGGGGAGCTGTTTTTT. It codes for CASSQDLFLAGELFF.

This clone has only one observation. The rearrangement joins TRBV6-1 to TRBJ1-2; D uncertain. The CDR3 extends over 15 amino acids. The germline V and J ends were trimmed by 6 bases and 0 bases, with 14 bases remaining between them. Per the germline V gene, CDR1 is MNHNS and CDR2 is SASEGT. The CDR3 sequence is CASRGRPLPNYGYTF. The CDR3 bases are TGTGCCAGCAGAGGACGACCGCTCCCTAACTATGGCTACACCTTC.

This rearrangement joins TRBV5-5 to TRBJ2-1; maybe TRBD1 (6 bases). V lost 0 bases, J lost 8 bases, and 15 bases lay in between. The CDR3 consists of 15 residues. From germline, CDR1 is SGHKS and CDR2 YYEKEE (reference sequence). The chain's CDR3 is CASSLVGRGSDEQFF. Written as DNA, the CDR3 is TGTGCCAGCAGCTTGGTGGGCAGGGGCTCGGATGAGCAGTTCTTC.

The V and J genes are TRBV5-4 and TRBJ2-2; 8 bases are shared with TRBD2. CDR1 is SGHNT and CDR2 is YYREEE in the germline V gene (reference sequence). V lost 5 bases and J lost 6; bases outside the gene matches: 6. The CDR3 is 14 amino acids. The CDR3 nucleotides are TGTGCCAGCAGACGAGCGGGAGCGGCCGGGGAGCTGTTTTTT. Translation: CASRRAGAAGELFF.